Described below is a single TCR beta chain sequence and its context. What antigen it recognizes has not been identified. Base qualities are missing; no much larger clone stands one base away. PBMCs were isolated from peripheral blood, and genomic DNA from unsorted PBMCs was used for TCR beta sequencing. The sample originates from a study (dated 2022 in TCRdb). Broader findings and caveats from the paper: According to the authors, more investigation is needed, including longitudinal sampling and evaluation of a control group.

Survey-level sequencing on the immunoSEQ platform was used to profile the TCR beta chain repertoires. Processing in the source paper ran as follows. Repertoire diversity was quantified as the inverse Simpson index, and CDR3 amino acid length spectratypes and V-J pairing frequencies were compared. To annotate clonotypes specific to SARS-CoV-2, CMV, influenza A and EBV, TCR beta CDR3 sequences were compared against VDJdb. Here the immuneACCESS table is served through TCRdb, limited to in-frame sequences with V and J called. Missing clones are a known gap in these copies; in checked studies unresolved V genes cover under half, and the rest lacks a known reason. V and J calls and clone size are copied from that table; D and trimming were computed from the DNA. The sample has 45,000 to 55,000 clones on record, over 90% of them singletons. The top ten hold roughly 10% of the sample. Counted from cysteine to phenylalanine, this CDR3 has 15 amino acids. Only CDR3 DNA is held: 45 bases, read in frame from base 1. V is shortened by 1 base, J by 7 bases, and the region joining them spans 17 bases. The germline V gene encodes CDR1 LGHNA and CDR2 YNFKEQ.

Sequences were obtained from PBMCs. Here the chain combines TRBV4-2 and TRBJ2-7; the D gene cannot be resolved beyond TRBD1 or TRBD2, each matching 6 bases. This sequence originates from a middle-aged man with rheumatoid arthritis. The bases are TGTGCCAGCAGCCAAGGGTCAGGGGAGGTGGGAGAGCAGTACTTC. The encoded protein is CASSQGSGEVGEQYF.